The TCR beta chain under discussion was sequenced for a study of blood T cell repertoires in COVID-19. Study overall: Whether acute or convalescent, the COVID-19 samples came from the United States, Italy and Spain. Nucleic acid was either cDNA or gDNA, and it came from T cells, B-cell-depleted T cells, or PBMCs.

Original analysis: By means of reference gene primer amplification, nucleated cell counts were estimated. TCRdb's copy holds only in-frame clones and misses some; the assay was immunoSEQ multiplex PCR. That table supplies the V and J calls and clone size; D and trimming were determined from the DNA. Of about 250,000 clones in the sample, around four fifths were seen once. The receptor's source is a middle-aged man with acute or convalescent COVID-19. The sequencing sample was made of peripheral blood.

The CDR3 bases are TGTGCCAGCAGCCCTACCGGGACAGGGGCAGGCTACACCTTC. This sequence encodes CASSPTGTGAGYTF. The rearrangement uses TRBV7-3 and TRBJ1-2; 10 positions agree with TRBD1. Germline CDR1 reads SGHTA; CDR2 reads FQGTGA. The CDR3 runs to 14 residues. Germline trimming cut 5 bases from V and 8 bases from J; bases unmatched to any gene: 8.